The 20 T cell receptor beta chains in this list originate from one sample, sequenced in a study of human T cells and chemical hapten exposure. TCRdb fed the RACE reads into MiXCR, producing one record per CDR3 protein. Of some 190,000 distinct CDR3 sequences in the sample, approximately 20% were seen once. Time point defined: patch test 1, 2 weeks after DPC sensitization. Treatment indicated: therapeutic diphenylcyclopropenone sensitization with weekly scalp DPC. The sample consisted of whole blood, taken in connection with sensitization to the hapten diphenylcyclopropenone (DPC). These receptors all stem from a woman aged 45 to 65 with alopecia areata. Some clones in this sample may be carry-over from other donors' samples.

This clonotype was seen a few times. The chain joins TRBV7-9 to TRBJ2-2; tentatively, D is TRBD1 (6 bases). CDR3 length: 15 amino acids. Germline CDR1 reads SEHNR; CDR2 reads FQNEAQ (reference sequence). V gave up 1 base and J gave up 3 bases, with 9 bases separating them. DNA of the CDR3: TGTGCCAGCAGCTTAGGACAGGACTACACCGGGGAGCTGTTTTTT. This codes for CASSLGQDYTGELFF. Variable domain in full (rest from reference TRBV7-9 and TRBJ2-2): DTGVSQNPRHKITKRGQNVTFRCDPISEHNRLYWYRQTLGQGPEFLTYFQNEAQLEKSRLLSDRFSAERPKGSFSTLEIQRTEQGDSAMYLCASSLGQDYTGELFFGEGSRLTVL.

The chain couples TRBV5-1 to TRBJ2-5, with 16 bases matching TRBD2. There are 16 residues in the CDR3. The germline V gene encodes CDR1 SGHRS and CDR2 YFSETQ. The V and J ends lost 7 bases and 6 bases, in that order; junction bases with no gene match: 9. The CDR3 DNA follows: TGCGCCAGCCAGGGACTAGCGGGAGGGCTTCAAAAGACCCAGTACTTC. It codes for CASQGLAGGLQKTQYF. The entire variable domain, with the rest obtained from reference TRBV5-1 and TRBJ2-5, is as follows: KAGVTQTPRYLIKTRGQQVTLSCSPISGHRSVSWYQQTPGQGLQFLFEYFSETQRNKGNFPGRFSGRQFSNSRSEMNVSTLELGDSALYLCASQGLAGGLQKTQYFGPGTRLLVL.

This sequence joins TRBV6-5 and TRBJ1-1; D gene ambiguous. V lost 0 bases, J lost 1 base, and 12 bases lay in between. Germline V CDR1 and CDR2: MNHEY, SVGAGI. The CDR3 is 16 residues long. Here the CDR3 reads CASSYSISTPNTEAFF. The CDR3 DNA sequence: TGTGCCAGCAGTTACTCGATTTCCACCCCGAACACTGAAGCTTTCTTT.

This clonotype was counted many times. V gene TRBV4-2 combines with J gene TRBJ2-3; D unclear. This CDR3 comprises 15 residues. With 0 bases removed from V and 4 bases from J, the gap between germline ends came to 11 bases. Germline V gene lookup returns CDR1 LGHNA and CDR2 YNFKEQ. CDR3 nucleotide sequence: TGTGCCAGCAGCCAAGATGGGCAAGAAGCAGATACGCAGTATTTT. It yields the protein CASSQDGQEADTQYF.

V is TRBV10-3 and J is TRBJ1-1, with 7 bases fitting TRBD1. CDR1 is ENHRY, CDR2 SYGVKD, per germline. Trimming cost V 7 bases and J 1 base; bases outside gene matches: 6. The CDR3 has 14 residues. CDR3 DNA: TGTGCCATCACCGATGGGACAGCGAACACTGAAGCTTTCTTT. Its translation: CAITDGTANTEAFF.

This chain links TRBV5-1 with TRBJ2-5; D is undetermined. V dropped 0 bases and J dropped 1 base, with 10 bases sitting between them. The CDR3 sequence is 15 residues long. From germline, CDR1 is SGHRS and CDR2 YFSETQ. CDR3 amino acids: CASSLVVRRQETQYF. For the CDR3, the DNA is TGCGCCAGCAGCTTGGTGGTCAGACGCCAAGAGACCCAGTACTTC.

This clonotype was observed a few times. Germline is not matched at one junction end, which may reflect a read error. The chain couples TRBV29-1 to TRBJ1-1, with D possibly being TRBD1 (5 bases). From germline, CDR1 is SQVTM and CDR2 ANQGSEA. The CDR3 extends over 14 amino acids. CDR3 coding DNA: TGCAGCGCTGAAAAGGGACGGATGAACACTGAAGCTTTCTTT. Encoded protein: CSAEKGRMNTEAFF.

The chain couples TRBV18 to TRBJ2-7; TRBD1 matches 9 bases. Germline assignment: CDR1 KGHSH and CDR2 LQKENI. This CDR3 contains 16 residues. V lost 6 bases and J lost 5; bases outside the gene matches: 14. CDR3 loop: CASSLLQGAQPHEQYF. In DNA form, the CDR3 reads TGTGCCAGCTCTCTCTTACAGGGGGCGCAGCCCCACGAGCAGTACTTC.

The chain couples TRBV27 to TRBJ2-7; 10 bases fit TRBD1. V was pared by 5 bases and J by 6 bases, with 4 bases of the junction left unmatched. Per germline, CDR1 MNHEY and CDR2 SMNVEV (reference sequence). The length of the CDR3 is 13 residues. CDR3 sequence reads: CASSTWTGGEQYF. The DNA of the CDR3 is TGTGCCAGCAGTACCTGGACAGGGGGCGAGCAGTACTTC.

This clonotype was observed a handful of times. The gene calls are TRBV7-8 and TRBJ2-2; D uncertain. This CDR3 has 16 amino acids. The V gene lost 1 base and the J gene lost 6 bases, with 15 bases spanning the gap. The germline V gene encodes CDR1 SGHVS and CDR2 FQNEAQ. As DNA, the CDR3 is TGTGCCAGCAGCTTAGTCGGTTCGAACAGCCCCGGGGAGCTGTTTTTT. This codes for CASSLVGSNSPGELFF.

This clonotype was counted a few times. The CDR3 loop is CASSAPTGDQPQHF. In nucleotides, the CDR3 is TGCGCCAGCAGTGCTCCGACAGGGGATCAGCCCCAGCATTTT. This chain connects TRBV4-1 to TRBJ1-5, with 8 nucleotides matching TRBD1. Germline trimming cut 6 bases from V and 5 bases from J; bases unmatched to any gene: 6. Germline V lookup: CDR1 MGHRA, CDR2 YSYEKL. The CDR3 spans 14 residues.

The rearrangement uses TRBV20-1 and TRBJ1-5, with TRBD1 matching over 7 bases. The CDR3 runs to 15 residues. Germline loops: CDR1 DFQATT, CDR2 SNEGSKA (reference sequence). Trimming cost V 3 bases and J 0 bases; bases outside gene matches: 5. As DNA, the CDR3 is TGCAGTGCTAGTGTACAGGGGAATAGCAATCAGCCCCAGCATTTT. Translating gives CSASVQGNSNQPQHF.

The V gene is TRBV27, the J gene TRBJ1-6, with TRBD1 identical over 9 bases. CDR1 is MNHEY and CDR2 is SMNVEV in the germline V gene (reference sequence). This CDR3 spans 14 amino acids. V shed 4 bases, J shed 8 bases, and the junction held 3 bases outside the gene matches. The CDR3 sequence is CASSSGTGYSPLHF. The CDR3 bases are TGTGCCAGCAGTTCCGGGACAGGGTATTCACCCCTCCACTTT.

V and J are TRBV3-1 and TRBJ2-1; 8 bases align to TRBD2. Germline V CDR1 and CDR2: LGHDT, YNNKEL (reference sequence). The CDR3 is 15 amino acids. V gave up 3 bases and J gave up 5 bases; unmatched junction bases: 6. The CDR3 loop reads CASSHSSGSHNEQFF. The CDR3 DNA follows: TGTGCCAGCAGCCACAGCAGCGGGAGCCACAATGAGCAGTTCTTC.

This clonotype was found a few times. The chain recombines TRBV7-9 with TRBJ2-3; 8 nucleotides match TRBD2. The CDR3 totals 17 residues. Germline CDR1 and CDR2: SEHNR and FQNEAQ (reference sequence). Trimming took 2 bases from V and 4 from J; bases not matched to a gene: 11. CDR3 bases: TGTGCCAGCAGCTTACCTGAGGAGCGGGAGCCGTCAGATACGCAGTATTTT. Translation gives CASSLPEEREPSDTQYF.

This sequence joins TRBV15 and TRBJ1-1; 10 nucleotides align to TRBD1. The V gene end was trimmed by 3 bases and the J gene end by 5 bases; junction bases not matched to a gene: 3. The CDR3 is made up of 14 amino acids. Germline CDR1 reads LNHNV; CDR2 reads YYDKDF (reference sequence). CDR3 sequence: CATSRDRGSTEAFF. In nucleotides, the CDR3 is TGTGCCACCAGCAGGGACAGGGGGAGTACTGAAGCTTTCTTT.

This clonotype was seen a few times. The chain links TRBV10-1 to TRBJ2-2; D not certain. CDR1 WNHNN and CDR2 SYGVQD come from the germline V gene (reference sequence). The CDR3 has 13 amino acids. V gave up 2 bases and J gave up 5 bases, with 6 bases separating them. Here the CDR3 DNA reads TGCGCCAGCAGTGAGAACCCAACCGGGGAGCTGTTTTTT. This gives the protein CASSENPTGELFF.

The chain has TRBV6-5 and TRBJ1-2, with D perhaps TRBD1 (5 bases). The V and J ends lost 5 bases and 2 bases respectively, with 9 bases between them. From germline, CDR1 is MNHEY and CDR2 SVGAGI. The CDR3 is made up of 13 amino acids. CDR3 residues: CASSIPGNYGYTF. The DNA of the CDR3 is TGTGCCAGCAGTATACCAGGGAACTATGGCTACACCTTC.

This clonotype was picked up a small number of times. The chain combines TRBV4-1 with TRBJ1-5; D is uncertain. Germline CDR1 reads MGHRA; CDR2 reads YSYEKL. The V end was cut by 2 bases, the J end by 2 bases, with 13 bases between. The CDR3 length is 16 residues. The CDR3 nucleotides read TGCGCCAGCAGCCAAAGGTCAGTCGGAGGCAATCAGCCCCAGCATTTT. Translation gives CASSQRSVGGNQPQHF.

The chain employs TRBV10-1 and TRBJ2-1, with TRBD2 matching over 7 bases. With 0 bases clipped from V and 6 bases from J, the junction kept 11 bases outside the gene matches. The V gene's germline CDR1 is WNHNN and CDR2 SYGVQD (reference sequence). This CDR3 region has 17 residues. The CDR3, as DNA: TGCGCCAGCAGTGAGTCTGTCTTTGCGGGAGTTACCAATGAGCAGTTCTTC. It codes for CASSESVFAGVTNEQFF.